This TCR beta chain was profiled in a study of T-cell memory formation after mild COVID-19 (dated by TCRdb to 2020 to 2022). Notes on the research overall: TCR sequence clusters from the two donors were largely donor specific. Longitudinal TCRalpha and TCRbeta repertoire sequencing tracked T-cell clones expanding and contracting after mild COVID-19 in two donors. Two young, previously healthy adult volunteers, one female and one male, were included in the cohort. Points the paper makes about the study in general: The detection of some responding clones in pre-infection memory suggests that pre-existing cross-reactive memory T cells joined the SARS-CoV-2 response. Contracting CD4+ clones were located mainly in the CM and EM memory subsets, whereas CD8+ clones were found to be enriched in EMRA. From day 15 to 85, contracting clones showed balanced CD4/CD8 phenotypes, whereas a second wave of clones that expanded from day 15 to 37 leaned towards CD4+. The study covered only a couple of mild cases, and larger cohorts including severe cases with pre-infection samples were considered necessary. SARS-CoV-2 specificity of the second-wave clones peaking on day 37 was not confirmed.

There are 14 amino acids in the CDR3, from cysteine to phenylalanine inclusive. CDR3 DNA only is kept here, 42 bases in frame from base 1. A note on this clonotype: No antigen is known for it. No base quality information exists; no much larger clone differs at one position.

These reads were obtained on an Illumina NovaSeq 6000. TCRalpha and TCRbeta cDNA libraries were built by 5'RACE with constant-segment primers, adding sample barcodes and unique molecular identifiers. RNA was extracted from every sample with Trizol reagent. The libraries were amplified in two PCR steps, and the second step added a second sample barcode and Illumina TruSeq adapters. The libraries were sequenced on an Illumina NovaSeq using 2 x 150 bp paired-end reads. The study's processing was this. Demultiplexing of reads and collapsing into UMI-guided consensus sequences were performed with migec v1.2.7. Using mixcr v2.1.11, UMI consensuses were aligned to TRA and TRB V and J templates and then assembled into clonotypes. A clonotype was counted as expanded or contracted only if both edgeR and NoisET called the change significant, with noise models trained on biological replicates. edgeR calls used a false discovery rate-adjusted p below 0.01 and a log2 fold-change threshold of 1. PCA with hierarchical clustering of max-normalized trajectories of the 1000 most abundant clonotypes was used as exploratory dynamics analysis. Separately sequenced CD4+ and CD8+ repertoires were used to assign the CD4 or CD8 phenotype of responding clones. TCRdb's own reprocessing of the public reads used fastp at Q25 and MiXCR and kept productive beta chains. All rows with the same CDR3 protein become a single entry with the most common DNA and genes. What appears here as the V and J calls and clone size reflects TCRdb's work, not the paper's. For this sample the table gives 350,000 to 450,000 distinct CDR3 sequences, of which around 27% were detected only once. Approximately 13% of the sample is taken by the ten largest.

PBMCs were isolated by Ficoll-Paque density gradient centrifugation. The source of this sequence is an adult woman who had mild COVID-19 (a few samples of this study predate the infection). The sample titles of this study are shuffled in the database, so cell type and time point are left out; the donor was told from shared clones. The sample was PBMCs or a T cell subset sorted from them (not recorded which). The chain links TRBV21-1 with TRBJ2-4; the D call in the table, TRBD2, was not verified against the DNA. TRBV21-1 corresponds to a pseudogene. The DNA sequence follows: TGTGCCAGCAGCATTACTAGCGGGAGAAACATTCAGTACTTC. It codes for CASSITSGRNIQYF.